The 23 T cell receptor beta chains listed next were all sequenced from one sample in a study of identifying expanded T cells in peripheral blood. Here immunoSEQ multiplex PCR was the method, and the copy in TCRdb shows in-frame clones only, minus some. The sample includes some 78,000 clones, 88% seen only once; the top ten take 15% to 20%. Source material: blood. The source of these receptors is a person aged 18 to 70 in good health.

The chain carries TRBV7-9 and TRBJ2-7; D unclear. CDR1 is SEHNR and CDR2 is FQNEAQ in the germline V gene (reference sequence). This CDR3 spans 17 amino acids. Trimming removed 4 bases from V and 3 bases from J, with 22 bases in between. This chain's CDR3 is CASSSETLPVAVYEQYF. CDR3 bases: TGTGCCAGCAGCTCGGAAACACTCCCCGTCGCTGTCTACGAGCAGTACTTC.

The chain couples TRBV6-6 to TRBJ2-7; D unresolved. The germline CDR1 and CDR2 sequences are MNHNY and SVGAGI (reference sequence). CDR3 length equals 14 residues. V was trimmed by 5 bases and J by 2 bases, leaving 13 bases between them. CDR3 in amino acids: CASSRGGAPYEQYF. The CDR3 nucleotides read TGTGCCAGCAGTCGCGGCGGCGCGCCCTACGAGCAGTACTTC.

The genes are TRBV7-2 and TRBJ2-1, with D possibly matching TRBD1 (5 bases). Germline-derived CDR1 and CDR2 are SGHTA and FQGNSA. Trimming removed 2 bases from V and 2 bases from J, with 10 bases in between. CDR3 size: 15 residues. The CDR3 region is CASSLIQATYNEQFF. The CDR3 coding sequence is TGTGCCAGCAGCTTAATACAGGCTACCTACAATGAGCAGTTCTTC.

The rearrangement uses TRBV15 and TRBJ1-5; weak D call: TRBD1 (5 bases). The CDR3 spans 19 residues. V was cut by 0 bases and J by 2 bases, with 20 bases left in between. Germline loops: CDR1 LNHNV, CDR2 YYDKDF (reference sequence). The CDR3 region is CATSRDYSVRGGGNQPQHF. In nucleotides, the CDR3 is TGTGCCACCAGCAGAGATTATAGCGTAAGGGGTGGTGGCAATCAGCCCCAGCATTTT.

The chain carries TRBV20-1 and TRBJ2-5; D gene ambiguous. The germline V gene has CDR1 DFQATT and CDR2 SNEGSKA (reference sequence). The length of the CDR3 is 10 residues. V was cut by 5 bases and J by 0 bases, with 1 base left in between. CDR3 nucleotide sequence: TGCAGTGCTGACCAAGAGACCCAGTACTTC. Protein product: CSADQETQYF.

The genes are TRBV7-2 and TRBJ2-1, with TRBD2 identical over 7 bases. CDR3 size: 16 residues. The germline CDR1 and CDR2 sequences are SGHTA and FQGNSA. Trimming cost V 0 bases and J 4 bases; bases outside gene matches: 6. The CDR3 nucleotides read TGTGCCAGCAGCTTAGCGGGGGGGATCCTTTACAATGAGCAGTTCTTC. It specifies CASSLAGGILYNEQFF.

The CDR3 DNA is TGTGCCAGCAGCTCCGGGACAGGGAACACCGGGGAGCTGTTTTTT. Its protein product is CASSSGTGNTGELFF. This sequence joins TRBV11-3 and TRBJ2-2, with 8 bases that match TRBD1. Germline CDR1 reads SGHNT; CDR2 reads YENEEA. V was clipped by 4 bases and J by 1 base; unmatched bases: 2. The CDR3 covers 15 residues.

In DNA form, the CDR3 reads TGTGCCGGGGGTCCTAGCACACTAGATACGCAGTATTTT. As protein: CAGGPSTLDTQYF. V usage is TRBV2 and J usage is TRBJ2-3; D is tentatively TRBD1 or TRBD2 (5 bases each). CDR3 size: 13 residues. V lost 11 bases, J lost 5 bases, and 17 bases lay in between. From germline, CDR1 is SNHLY and CDR2 FYNNEI.

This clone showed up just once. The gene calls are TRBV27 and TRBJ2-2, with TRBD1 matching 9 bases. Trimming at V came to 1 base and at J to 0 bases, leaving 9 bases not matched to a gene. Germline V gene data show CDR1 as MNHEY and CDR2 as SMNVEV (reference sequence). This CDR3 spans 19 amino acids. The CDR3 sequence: CASSLYIGTGFTNTGELFF. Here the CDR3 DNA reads TGTGCCAGCAGTTTATACATTGGGACAGGGTTTACGAACACCGGGGAGCTGTTTTTT.

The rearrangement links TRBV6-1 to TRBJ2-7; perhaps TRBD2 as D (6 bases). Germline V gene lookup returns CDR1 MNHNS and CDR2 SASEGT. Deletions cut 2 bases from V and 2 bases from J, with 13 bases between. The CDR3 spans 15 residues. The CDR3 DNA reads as TGTGCCAGCAGTGAATTGGCGGGGCCTACCTACGAGCAGTACTTC. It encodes CASSELAGPTYEQYF.

The CDR3 nucleotides are TGTGCCAGCAGCTCCCGACAGGGTGGGATCAATGAGCAGTTCTTC. Residues: CASSSRQGGINEQFF. The chain couples TRBV9 to TRBJ2-1; 7 nucleotides align to TRBD1. The CDR3 has 15 amino acids. Trimming removed 4 bases from V and 6 bases from J; junction bases left unmatched: 10. Germline CDR1 reads SGDLS; CDR2 reads YYNGEE.

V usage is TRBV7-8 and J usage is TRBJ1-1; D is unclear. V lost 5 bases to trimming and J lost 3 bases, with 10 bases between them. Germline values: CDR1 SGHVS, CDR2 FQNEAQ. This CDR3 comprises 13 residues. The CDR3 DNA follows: TGTGCCAGCAGCCCATGGAGCGACACTGAAGCTTTCTTT. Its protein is CASSPWSDTEAFF. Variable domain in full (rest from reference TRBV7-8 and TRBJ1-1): GAGVSQSPRYKVAKRGQDVALRCDPISGHVSLFWYQQALGQGPEFLTYFQNEAQLDKSGLPSDRFFAERPEGSVSTLKIQRTQQEDSAVYLCASSPWSDTEAFFGQGTRLTVV.

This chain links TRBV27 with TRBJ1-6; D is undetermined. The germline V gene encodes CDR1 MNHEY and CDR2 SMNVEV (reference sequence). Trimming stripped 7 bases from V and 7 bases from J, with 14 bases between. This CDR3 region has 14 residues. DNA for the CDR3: TGTGCCAGCAAATCCCAGCCCTTAAATTCACCCCTCCACTTT. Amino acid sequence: CASKSQPLNSPLHF.

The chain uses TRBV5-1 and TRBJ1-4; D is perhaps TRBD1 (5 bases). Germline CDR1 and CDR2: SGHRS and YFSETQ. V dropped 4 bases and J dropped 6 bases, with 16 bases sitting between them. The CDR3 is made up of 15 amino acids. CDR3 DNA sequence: TGCGCCAGCAGCCCCTTGACGGCGGGGGATGAAAAACTGTTTTTT. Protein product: CASSPLTAGDEKLFF.

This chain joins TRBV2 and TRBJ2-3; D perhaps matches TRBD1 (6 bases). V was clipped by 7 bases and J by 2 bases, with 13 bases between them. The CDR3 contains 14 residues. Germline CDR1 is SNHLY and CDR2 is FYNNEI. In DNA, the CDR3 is TGTGCCAGCACCGTGCCAGGGGACACAGATACGCAGTATTTT. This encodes CASTVPGDTDTQYF.

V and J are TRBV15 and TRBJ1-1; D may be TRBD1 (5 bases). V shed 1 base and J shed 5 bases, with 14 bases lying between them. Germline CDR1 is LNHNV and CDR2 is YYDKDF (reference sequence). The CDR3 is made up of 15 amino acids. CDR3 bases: TGTGCCACCAGCAGAGCATGGGGGGGGTGGACTGAAGCTTTCTTT. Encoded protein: CATSRAWGGWTEAFF. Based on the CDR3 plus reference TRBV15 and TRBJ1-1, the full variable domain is DAMVIQNPRYQVTQFGKPVTLSCSQTLNHNVMYWYQQKSSQAPKLLFHYYDKDFNNEADTPDNFQSRRPNTSFCFLDIRSPGLGDTAMYLCATSRAWGGWTEAFFGQGTRLTVV.

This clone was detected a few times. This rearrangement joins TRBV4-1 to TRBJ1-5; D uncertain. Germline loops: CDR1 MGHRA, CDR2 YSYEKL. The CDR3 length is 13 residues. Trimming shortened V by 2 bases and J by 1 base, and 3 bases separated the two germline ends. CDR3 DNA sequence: TGCGCCAGCAGCCAACAGAGCAATCAGCCCCAGCATTTT. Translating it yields CASSQQSNQPQHF.

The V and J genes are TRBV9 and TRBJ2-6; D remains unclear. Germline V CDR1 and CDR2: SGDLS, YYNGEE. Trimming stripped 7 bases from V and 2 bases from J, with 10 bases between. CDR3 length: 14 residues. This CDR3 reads CASAGWTGANVLTF. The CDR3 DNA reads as TGTGCCAGCGCCGGATGGACTGGGGCCAACGTCCTGACTTTC. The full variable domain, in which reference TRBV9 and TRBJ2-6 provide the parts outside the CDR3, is DSGVTQTPKHLITATGQRVTLRCSPRSGDLSVYWYQQSLDQGLQFLIQYYNGEERAKGNILERFSAQQFPDLHSELNLSSLELGDSALYFCASAGWTGANVLTFGAGSRLTVL.

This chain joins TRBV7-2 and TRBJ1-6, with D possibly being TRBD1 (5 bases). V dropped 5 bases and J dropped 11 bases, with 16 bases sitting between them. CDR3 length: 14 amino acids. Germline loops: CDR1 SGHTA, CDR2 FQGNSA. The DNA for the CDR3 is TGTGCCAGCAGCCCCCGGGGCCTCGGAGCACCCCTCCACTTT. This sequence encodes CASSPRGLGAPLHF.

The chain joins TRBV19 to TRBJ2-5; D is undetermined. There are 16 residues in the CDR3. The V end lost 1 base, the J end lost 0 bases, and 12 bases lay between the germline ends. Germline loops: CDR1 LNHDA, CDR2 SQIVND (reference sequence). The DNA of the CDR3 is TGTGCCAGTAGTATAGCCCAGTCAATGTACCAAGAGACCCAGTACTTC. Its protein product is CASSIAQSMYQETQYF.

This CDR3 reads CAISESDSGVDTEAFF. The CDR3 nucleotides read TGTGCCATCAGTGAGTCGGACAGCGGGGTTGACACTGAAGCTTTCTTT. V gene TRBV10-3 combines with J gene TRBJ1-1; weak D call: TRBD1 (6 bases). The CDR3 totals 16 residues. The germline gives CDR1 ENHRY, CDR2 SYGVKD. V lost 0 bases and J 3 bases, leaving 14 bases between the germline ends.

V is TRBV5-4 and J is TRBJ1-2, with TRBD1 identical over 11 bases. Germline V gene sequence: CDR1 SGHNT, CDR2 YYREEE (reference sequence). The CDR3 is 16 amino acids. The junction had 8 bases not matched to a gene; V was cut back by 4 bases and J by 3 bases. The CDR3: CASSPKGTGGYYGYTF. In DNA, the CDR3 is TGTGCCAGCAGCCCAAAAGGGACAGGGGGATACTATGGCTACACCTTC.

CDR3 protein: CASSYSVGANVLTF. The CDR3 nucleotides read TGTGCCAGCAGTTACTCGGTTGGGGCCAACGTCCTGACTTTC. The chain carries TRBV6-6 and TRBJ2-6; D is undetermined. V shed 0 bases and J shed 3 bases, with 3 bases lying between them. CDR3 size: 14 residues. Germline V gene data show CDR1 as MNHNY and CDR2 as SVGAGI (reference sequence).